Listed below are T cell receptor beta chains from one sample, sequenced in a study of blood T cell repertoires in COVID-19. Profiling relied on immunoSEQ multiplex PCR, and the TCRdb table lists in-frame clones only, not all of them. Of over 70,000 clones in the sample, 60% to 80% are singletons; the top ten hold 16%. The sequencing sample was made of peripheral blood. The source is a man aged 65-85 years with active or convalescent COVID-19. Each CDR3 is given with its conserved first and last residue. Each record gives: clone size, J gene, V gene, D gene, CDR3 DNA, CDR3 protein. The D gene is left open where the match is weak. Clone size is shown for a subset of rows, as once, few, many or a class of expanded clone.

abundance: once; j_gene: TRBJ1-5; v_gene: TRBV18; d_gene: -; CDR3nt: TGTGCCAGCTCACCACGCAGTCACGATCAGCCCCAGCATTTT; CDR3aa: CASSPRSHDQPQHF
abundance: -; j_gene: TRBJ1-2; v_gene: TRBV1; d_gene: -; CDR3nt: TGCACCAGCAGCCAAGGAGAAGTGAAGATTGGCTACACCTTC; CDR3aa: CTSSQGEVKIGYTF
abundance: -; j_gene: TRBJ1-4; v_gene: TRBV24-1; d_gene: -; CDR3nt: TGTGCCACCAGTGACCTCACAGGCCGGACTAATGAAAAACTGTTTTTT; CDR3aa: CATSDLTGRTNEKLFF
abundance: -; j_gene: TRBJ1-1; v_gene: TRBV24-1; d_gene: -; CDR3nt: TGTGCCACCAGTGATCTCCCCAACACTGAAGCTTTCTTT; CDR3aa: CATSDLPNTEAFF
abundance: -; j_gene: TRBJ2-1; v_gene: TRBV19; d_gene: TRBD1; CDR3nt: TGTGCCAGTAGTCAACCGGGACAGGGCGATCGGCAGTTCTTC; CDR3aa: CASSQPGQGDRQFF
abundance: -; j_gene: TRBJ2-1; v_gene: TRBV6-5; d_gene: TRBD2; CDR3nt: TGTGCCAGCAGCCAGACTAGCGGGGGATACAATGAGCAGTTCTTC; CDR3aa: CASSQTSGGYNEQFF
abundance: once; j_gene: TRBJ1-1; v_gene: TRBV7-8; d_gene: -; CDR3nt: TGTGCCAGCAGCCATCGGACAGTGAAAGCTTTCTTT; CDR3aa: CASSHRTVKAFF
abundance: once; j_gene: TRBJ1-3; v_gene: TRBV7-9; d_gene: -; CDR3nt: TGTGCCAGCAGCCCCACGGGAGGTGTTGGAAACACCATATATTTT; CDR3aa: CASSPTGGVGNTIYF
abundance: few; j_gene: TRBJ2-7; v_gene: TRBV5-1; d_gene: TRBD1; CDR3nt: TGCGCCAGCAGCTTCCAAGGACAGGGATTCGAGCAGTACTTC; CDR3aa: CASSFQGQGFEQYF
abundance: -; j_gene: TRBJ2-2; v_gene: TRBV12-5; d_gene: -; CDR3nt: TGTGCTAGTGCCGACAGGTCCAGATGGAACACCGGGGAGCTGTTTTTT; CDR3aa: CASADRSRWNTGELFF
abundance: few; j_gene: TRBJ2-6; v_gene: TRBV10-3; d_gene: -; CDR3nt: TGTGCCATCAGCGGACAGACCTCTGGGGCCAACGTCCTGACTTTC; CDR3aa: CAISGQTSGANVLTF
abundance: once; j_gene: TRBJ1-1; v_gene: TRBV29-1; d_gene: -; CDR3nt: TGCAGCGTTGAGAGTGCTGAAGCTTTCTTT; CDR3aa: CSVESAEAFF
abundance: -; j_gene: TRBJ2-5; v_gene: TRBV28; d_gene: -; CDR3nt: TGTGCCAGCAGTTTTGGGCAGGGGCTTGGGGAGACCCAGTACTTC; CDR3aa: CASSFGQGLGETQYF
abundance: -; j_gene: TRBJ1-5; v_gene: TRBV27; d_gene: TRBD1; CDR3nt: TGTGCCAGCAGTGAGGCAAAGGGGGCTCAACAGCCCCAGCATTTT; CDR3aa: CASSEAKGAQQPQHF
abundance: once; j_gene: TRBJ1-1; v_gene: TRBV29-1; d_gene: -; CDR3nt: TGCAGCGTTCACTCCGCCACAGGGAACACTGAAGCTTTCTTT; CDR3aa: CSVHSATGNTEAFF
abundance: few; j_gene: TRBJ2-1; v_gene: TRBV7-9; d_gene: TRBD2; CDR3nt: TGTGCCAGCAGCCCCGGGACTAGCGGGGGCCCTTACAATGAGCAGTTCTTC; CDR3aa: CASSPGTSGGPYNEQFF
abundance: -; j_gene: TRBJ1-5; v_gene: TRBV27; d_gene: -; CDR3nt: TGTGCCAGCAGTACCGCCGCAGGGGATAGCAATCAGCCCCAGCATTTT; CDR3aa: CASSTAAGDSNQPQHF
abundance: -; j_gene: TRBJ1-4; v_gene: TRBV5-1; d_gene: -; CDR3nt: TGCGCCAGCAGCTCGTCGGGAGAGGGGTTGGAAAAACTGTTTTTT; CDR3aa: CASSSSGEGLEKLFF
abundance: once; j_gene: TRBJ1-5; v_gene: TRBV5-6; d_gene: TRBD1; CDR3nt: TGTGCCAGCAGCTCCTTACGACAGGGTAGGTTACAGCCCCAGCATTTT; CDR3aa: CASSSLRQGRLQPQHF
abundance: -; j_gene: TRBJ2-1; v_gene: TRBV18; d_gene: TRBD2; CDR3nt: TGTGCCAGCTCACCAGGGACTAGCGGCTCCTACAATGAGCAGTTCTTC; CDR3aa: CASSPGTSGSYNEQFF
abundance: -; j_gene: TRBJ1-2; v_gene: TRBV24-1; d_gene: -; CDR3nt: TGTGCCACCAGTGAACCGGGAACAAATGGCTACACCTTC; CDR3aa: CATSEPGTNGYTF
abundance: -; j_gene: TRBJ1-1; v_gene: TRBV9; d_gene: TRBD1; CDR3nt: TGTGCCAGCAGCGTACGGGCAGGGGGGAACACTGAAGCTTTCTTT; CDR3aa: CASSVRAGGNTEAFF
abundance: -; j_gene: TRBJ2-1; v_gene: TRBV28; d_gene: TRBD2; CDR3nt: TGTGCCAGCAGCTTAGCGGGGGGTTACAATGAGCAGTTCTTC; CDR3aa: CASSLAGGYNEQFF
abundance: -; j_gene: TRBJ2-2; v_gene: TRBV30; d_gene: -; CDR3nt: TGTGCCGGGGGGACTGGCACCGGGGAGCTGTTTTTT; CDR3aa: CAGGTGTGELFF
abundance: -; j_gene: TRBJ2-1; v_gene: TRBV7-2; d_gene: TRBD2; CDR3nt: TGTGCCAGCAGCGCGGATTGGGGGGGTTACAATGAGCAGTTCTTC; CDR3aa: CASSADWGGYNEQFF
abundance: -; j_gene: TRBJ2-3; v_gene: TRBV28; d_gene: TRBD1; CDR3nt: TGTGCCAGCGACGGACAGGCCCGCGCCACAGATACGCAGTATTTT; CDR3aa: CASDGQARATDTQYF
abundance: -; j_gene: TRBJ2-2; v_gene: TRBV6-1; d_gene: -; CDR3nt: TGTGCCAGCAGTGAAGCGCCCGGGTTCTCCGGGGAGCTGTTTTTT; CDR3aa: CASSEAPGFSGELFF
abundance: -; j_gene: TRBJ2-1; v_gene: TRBV18; d_gene: -; CDR3nt: TGTGCCAGCTCACCTATTTCAGGGGAGCAGTTCTTC; CDR3aa: CASSPISGEQFF
abundance: -; j_gene: TRBJ1-3; v_gene: TRBV9; d_gene: -; CDR3nt: TGTGCCAGCAGCGTAGATAGTGGAAACACCATATATTTT; CDR3aa: CASSVDSGNTIYF
abundance: -; j_gene: TRBJ1-2; v_gene: TRBV15; d_gene: TRBD1; CDR3nt: TGTGCCACCAGCAGCCCTGACAACCCATTAGACAGGGGCTACTATGGCTACACCTTC; CDR3aa: CATSSPDNPLDRGYYGYTF
abundance: -; j_gene: TRBJ1-1; v_gene: TRBV10-3; d_gene: -; CDR3nt: TGTGCCACCTCCCAGGGGACCACTGAAGCTTTCTTT; CDR3aa: CATSQGTTEAFF
abundance: -; j_gene: TRBJ2-3; v_gene: TRBV30; d_gene: TRBD2; CDR3nt: TGTGCCTGGAGCTACGGGGGGAGGGCAGATACGCAGTATTTT; CDR3aa: CAWSYGGRADTQYF
abundance: -; j_gene: TRBJ1-2; v_gene: TRBV3-1/TRBV3-2; d_gene: -; CDR3nt: TGTGCCAGCAGTCTGGTGAGGAATAATGGCTACACCTTC; CDR3aa: CASSLVRNNGYTF
abundance: -; j_gene: TRBJ2-1; v_gene: TRBV4-2; d_gene: TRBD2; CDR3nt: TGTGCCAGCAGCCAAGACTTGGGGAGGGTTTATGAGCAGTTCTTC; CDR3aa: CASSQDLGRVYEQFF
abundance: once; j_gene: TRBJ2-3; v_gene: TRBV7-2; d_gene: -; CDR3nt: TGTGCCAGCAGCTTAGTGGGGGCCCCAGATACGCAGTATTTT; CDR3aa: CASSLVGAPDTQYF
abundance: -; j_gene: TRBJ2-3; v_gene: TRBV6-5; d_gene: TRBD1; CDR3nt: TGTGCCAGCAGTTTTTTACCGGGACAGGGGGCCGATACGCAGTATTTT; CDR3aa: CASSFLPGQGADTQYF
abundance: -; j_gene: TRBJ1-6; v_gene: TRBV6-5; d_gene: -; CDR3nt: TGTGCCAGCAGTTTGAGATTTAATTCACCCCTCCACTTT; CDR3aa: CASSLRFNSPLHF
abundance: once; j_gene: TRBJ2-5; v_gene: TRBV14; d_gene: -; CDR3nt: TGTGCCAGCAGCCGCGACAGGATTCAAGAGACCCAGTACTTC; CDR3aa: CASSRDRIQETQYF
abundance: few; j_gene: TRBJ1-4; v_gene: TRBV28; d_gene: TRBD1; CDR3nt: TGTGCCACACAGTCTCTAGCCGGGACAGGGGACGAAAAACTGTTTTTT; CDR3aa: CATQSLAGTGDEKLFF
abundance: -; j_gene: TRBJ1-5; v_gene: TRBV11-3; d_gene: -; CDR3nt: TGTGCCAGCAGCTTAGATTCGGGGGAAGTGCGTTATAGCAATCAGCCCCAGCATTTT; CDR3aa: CASSLDSGEVRYSNQPQHF
abundance: -; j_gene: TRBJ1-6; v_gene: TRBV18; d_gene: TRBD1; CDR3nt: TGTGCCAGCTCAACTCTCCCGGGACAGGATTCTTCACCCCTCCACTTT; CDR3aa: CASSTLPGQDSSPLHF
abundance: -; j_gene: TRBJ1-2; v_gene: TRBV2; d_gene: -; CDR3nt: TGTGCCAGCAGTGAACATAGCAGCCGAAACTATGGCTACACCTTC; CDR3aa: CASSEHSSRNYGYTF
abundance: -; j_gene: TRBJ1-6; v_gene: TRBV10-3; d_gene: TRBD1; CDR3nt: TGTGCCGCCCGACAGGGGAATTCACCCCTCCACTTT; CDR3aa: CAARQGNSPLHF
abundance: -; j_gene: TRBJ1-1; v_gene: TRBV4-1; d_gene: -; CDR3nt: TGCGCCAGCAGCCAAGATTCAAACAGGCTGAACACTGAAGCTTTCTTT; CDR3aa: CASSQDSNRLNTEAFF
abundance: -; j_gene: TRBJ1-2; v_gene: TRBV28; d_gene: -; CDR3nt: TGTGCCAGCCTTCTCGGCAGGGGTTATGGCTACACCTTC; CDR3aa: CASLLGRGYGYTF
abundance: -; j_gene: TRBJ2-1; v_gene: TRBV28; d_gene: -; CDR3nt: TGTGCCAGCAGTTTAGAACTAGAGGTGATTGAGCAGTTCTTC; CDR3aa: CASSLELEVIEQFF
abundance: -; j_gene: TRBJ2-1; v_gene: TRBV2; d_gene: -; CDR3nt: TGTGCCAGCAGTGAGGCAGGGGTTTACTACAATGAGCAGTTCTTC; CDR3aa: CASSEAGVYYNEQFF
abundance: -; j_gene: TRBJ2-7; v_gene: TRBV10-2; d_gene: TRBD1; CDR3nt: TGCGCCAGCAGTCCAGTCGGACAGGGGTACGAGCAGTACTTC; CDR3aa: CASSPVGQGYEQYF
abundance: -; j_gene: TRBJ2-5; v_gene: TRBV2; d_gene: -; CDR3nt: TGTGCCATCACCTTAGGCGAGCGACAAGAGACCCAGTACTTC; CDR3aa: CAITLGERQETQYF
abundance: -; j_gene: TRBJ2-1; v_gene: TRBV10-3; d_gene: -; CDR3nt: TGTGCCAATGGCGGGATTGACAATGAGCAGTTCTTC; CDR3aa: CANGGIDNEQFF
abundance: -; j_gene: TRBJ2-5; v_gene: TRBV4-1; d_gene: -; CDR3nt: TGCGCCAGCAGCCGAGAGCGGGCGGAGACCCAGTACTTC; CDR3aa: CASSRERAETQYF